The 19 T cell receptor beta chains below all came from one sample that was sequenced in a study of blood T cell repertoires in COVID-19. This table comes from immunoSEQ multiplex PCR, and its TCRdb copy is limited to in-frame clones, with some not included. The sample carries over 70,000 clones, 90% recorded once. The sample was peripheral blood. Every receptor here comes from an elderly woman with active or convalescent COVID-19.

The rearrangement joins TRBV24-1 to TRBJ2-1, with TRBD2 matching 7 bases. CDR3 size: 15 residues. Trimming at V came to 4 bases and at J to 3 bases, leaving 5 bases not matched to a gene. Per germline, CDR1 KGHDR and CDR2 SFDVKD. The CDR3 is CATSEPGLFYNEQFF. CDR3 bases: TGTGCCACCAGTGAGCCGGGACTATTCTACAATGAGCAGTTCTTC.

This clone was seen a single time. The chain is built from TRBV5-4 and TRBJ2-7; 11 bases match TRBD2. Trimming took 4 bases from V and 3 from J; bases not matched to a gene: 9. CDR1 is SGHNT, CDR2 YYREEE, per germline (reference sequence). The CDR3 length is 16 residues. CDR3 amino acids: CASSPGTSGSVYEQYF. CDR3 sequence (DNA): TGTGCCAGCAGCCCTGGGACTAGCGGATCCGTCTACGAGCAGTACTTC.

The rearrangement uses TRBV4-1 and TRBJ2-3, with 7 nucleotides matching TRBD2. V trimming: 4 bases; J trimming: 2 bases; junction bases outside the gene matches: 9. CDR1 is MGHRA, CDR2 YSYEKL, per germline. The CDR3 is made up of 16 amino acids. The CDR3 loop reads CASSPQSGGFTDTQYF. The CDR3 DNA reads TGCGCCAGCAGCCCTCAATCCGGGGGGTTCACAGATACGCAGTATTTT.

The chain combines TRBV28 with TRBJ1-6, with a possible D match to TRBD1 (5 bases). Trimming pared 1 base from V and 7 bases from J, leaving 14 bases between. Per the germline V gene, CDR1 is MDHEN and CDR2 is SYDVKM. The CDR3 is made up of 16 amino acids. CDR3 sequence reads: CASSLYLGGNNSPLHF. For the CDR3, the DNA is TGTGCCAGCAGTTTATATCTTGGGGGGAACAATTCACCCCTCCACTTT.

This chain joins TRBV28 and TRBJ1-2; the D gene is possibly TRBD1 (6 bases). The CDR3 consists of 12 residues. Germline lookup yields CDR1 MDHEN and CDR2 SYDVKM. The V end lost 5 bases, the J end lost 3 bases, and 7 bases lay between the germline ends. The CDR3 protein is CASSNRDYGYTF. In DNA form, the CDR3 reads TGTGCCAGCAGTAACAGGGACTATGGCTACACCTTC.

The chain combines TRBV2 with TRBJ2-1, with 10 nucleotides matching TRBD1. Unmatched junction bases numbered 4, after V lost 4 bases and J lost 7 bases. This CDR3 is built from 14 residues. Germline CDR1 SNHLY, CDR2 FYNNEI. The CDR3 sequence is CASSGDRGVNEQFF. CDR3 sequence (DNA): TGTGCCAGCAGTGGGGACAGGGGTGTAAATGAGCAGTTCTTC.

The genes are TRBV19 and TRBJ1-3; D unresolved. Trimming pared 5 bases from V and 0 bases from J, leaving 11 bases between. Germline values: CDR1 LNHDA, CDR2 SQIVND (reference sequence). This CDR3 is built from 15 residues. CDR3 nucleotide sequence: TGTGCCAGTAGTCCTACGTCCGCCTCTGGAAACACCATATATTTT. Residues: CASSPTSASGNTIYF. The variable domain in full, with the rest retrieved from reference TRBV19 and TRBJ1-3, is DGGITQSPKYLFRKEGQNVTLSCEQNLNHDAMYWYRQDPGQGLRLIYYSQIVNDFQKGDIAEGYSVSREKKESFPLTVTSAQKNPTAFYLCASSPTSASGNTIYFGEGSWLTVV.

The chain joins TRBV9 to TRBJ2-7; D gene unclear. Germline V CDR1 and CDR2: SGDLS, YYNGEE. This CDR3 is built from 17 residues. Trimming pared 4 bases from V and 3 bases from J, leaving 23 bases between. The CDR3 bases are TGTGCCAGCAGCCCACAGTTAAGGCAGGAACATTTCTACGAGCAGTACTTC. Translated: CASSPQLRQEHFYEQYF.

This clone has at least ten counts. The genes are TRBV4-3 and TRBJ2-2, with 10 bases fitting TRBD2. The CDR3 is made up of 19 amino acids. V lost 1 base, J lost 3 bases, and 11 bases stayed unmatched. The germline V gene has CDR1 LGHNA and CDR2 YSLEER. The CDR3 is CASSQGGASGSLDTGELFF. The CDR3, as DNA: TGCGCCAGCAGCCAAGGAGGAGCTAGCGGGAGTCTGGACACCGGGGAGCTGTTTTTT.

V usage is TRBV6-2 or TRBV6-3 and J usage is TRBJ2-7, with D perhaps matching TRBD1 (6 bases). Trimming removed 5 bases from V and 3 bases from J, with 17 bases in between. CDR1 is MNHEY and CDR2 is SVGEGT in the germline V gene. This CDR3 comprises 15 residues. CDR3 residues: CASSRPGTLNYEQYF. DNA for the CDR3: TGTGCCAGCAGTCGTCCCGGGACACTGAACTACGAGCAGTACTTC.

The chain carries TRBV9 and TRBJ1-1; a possible D gene is TRBD1 (5 bases). The CDR3 covers 14 residues. The V gene lost 3 bases and the J gene lost 1 base, with 10 bases spanning the gap. Looked up from germline, CDR1 is SGDLS and CDR2 is YYNGEE. The CDR3 bases are TGTGCCAGCAGCGCCGGGGGAAGGAACACTGAAGCTTTCTTT. Translation gives CASSAGGRNTEAFF.

V gene TRBV3-1 (or the pseudogene TRBV3-2) combines with J gene TRBJ2-1, with TRBD1 as a possible D gene (6 bases). V lost 4 bases and J 7 bases, leaving 14 bases between the germline ends. The CDR3 loop spans 14 amino acids. CDR1 and CDR2 from the germline V gene are LGHDT and YNNKEL (reference sequence). In DNA, the CDR3 is TGTGCCAGCAGCCTGTGGACAGCCATGAATGAGCAGTTCTTC. This encodes CASSLWTAMNEQFF.

The chain is built from TRBV10-3 and TRBJ2-1; 9 bases match TRBD2. The CDR3 totals 15 residues. V lost 11 bases to trimming and J lost 1 base; unmatched junction nucleotides: 9. The V gene's germline CDR1 is ENHRY and CDR2 SYGVKD. DNA for the CDR3: TGTGCCGTCGGGACTAGCATTATGTCCTACAATGAGCAGTTCTTC. Protein product: CAVGTSIMSYNEQFF.

The CDR3 DNA reads TGTGCCAGCGGTTCAGGCAACTATGGCTACACCTTC. It encodes CASGSGNYGYTF. The V gene is TRBV28, the J gene TRBJ1-2, with D uncertain. V shed 8 bases and J shed 2 bases, with 9 bases lying between them. Germline V lookup: CDR1 MDHEN, CDR2 SYDVKM. The CDR3 spans 12 residues.

CDR3 DNA sequence: TGTGCCAGCTCACCACAAGGGGATGGGCAGTACTTC. Protein: CASSPQGDGQYF. The genes are TRBV18 and TRBJ2-7; tentatively, D is TRBD1 (5 bases). The CDR3 covers 12 residues. Trimming removed 1 base from V and 9 bases from J, with 10 bases in between. Germline V gives CDR1 KGHSH, CDR2 LQKENI.

Only a few counts were recorded for this clone. The chain carries TRBV11-2 and TRBJ2-7; tentatively, D is TRBD1 (5 bases). The CDR3 is 14 amino acids. Germline CDR1 reads SGHAT; CDR2 reads FQNNGV. The ends were cut back, 2 bases at V and 1 base at J, with 9 bases in the middle. The CDR3 nucleotides read TGTGCCAGCAGCTTAATAGGGGCTTCCTACGAGCAGTACTTC. Its translation: CASSLIGASYEQYF.

This chain uses TRBV23-1 with TRBJ2-5; 15 bases match TRBD2. TRBV23-1 is annotated as an ORF whose role is uncertain. The trim removed 0 bases at V and 5 bases at J, leaving 4 bases unmatched. The CDR3 totals 17 residues. The CDR3 coding sequence is TGCGCCAGCAGTCAATCTGGACTAGCGGGAGGGCGGGAGACCCAGTACTTC. Amino acid sequence: CASSQSGLAGGRETQYF.

A note on this clone: The same CDR3 can be traced to other DNA sequences in this sample. The chain carries TRBV30 and TRBJ1-1; no definite D call. This CDR3 comprises 14 residues. Germline-derived CDR1 and CDR2 are GTSNPN and SVGIG (reference sequence). The V gene lost 0 bases and the J gene lost 1 base, with 9 bases spanning the gap. In nucleotides, the CDR3 is TGTGCCTGGAGTGTACACCGGGGGAACACTGAAGCTTTCTTT. Translated, it gives CAWSVHRGNTEAFF.

CDR3 amino acids: CASSLGLAAGNEQFF. DNA for the CDR3: TGTGCCAGCAGCCTGGGACTAGCTGCCGGCAATGAGCAGTTCTTC. The chain has TRBV7-8 and TRBJ2-1; 9 bases are a match to TRBD2. Germline V gene sequence: CDR1 SGHVS, CDR2 FQNEAQ. The CDR3 has 15 residues. V dropped 5 bases and J dropped 6; count of bases not matched to a gene: 8.